What follows are 20 T cell receptor beta chains derived from one specimen sequenced in a study of shared clonotypes between healthy human individuals (TCRdb year 2020). CD8 naive samples were CD45RO-negative cells positively selected for CCR7, giving a CD45RA+CCR7+ population that excluded TemRA cells. The library was prepared using the immunoSEQ multiplex PCR assay. Here the immuneACCESS table is served through TCRdb, limited to in-frame sequences with V and J called. Missing clones are a known gap in these copies; in checked studies unresolved V genes cover under half, and the rest lacks a known reason. The sample table lists roughly 2.1 million clones, approximately 94% of them with a count of one. Under 2% of the sample belongs to the ten largest clones. The specimen sequenced was naive CD8+ T cells from PBMCs. Read against the paper, the sample's cell subset or site label means: CD45RA+CCR7+. The receptors here all came from a man aged 18 to 30 in good health. Some clones in this sample may be carry-over from other donors' samples.

The CDR3 DNA is TGCGCCAGCAGCCAAGAGGGAGGGCCTGGACGAGATAGCACAGATACGCAGTATTTT. Translating it yields CASSQEGGPGRDSTDTQYF. The chain couples TRBV4-3 to TRBJ2-3; 7 positions agree with TRBD2. Germline V CDR1 and CDR2: LGHNA, YSLEER. The CDR3 consists of 19 residues. V lost 0 bases, J lost 0 bases, and 12 bases stayed unmatched.

Only one count was recorded for this clone. This CDR3 is CASSLPGALYGYTF. CDR3 nucleotides: TGTGCCAGCAGCTTGCCGGGGGCCTTGTATGGCTACACCTTC. This chain links TRBV5-6 with TRBJ1-2; D is possibly TRBD1 (6 bases). Deletions cut 1 base from V and 5 bases from J, with 12 bases between. In germline, CDR1 is SGHDT, CDR2 YYEEEE. The CDR3 runs 14 residues.

The chain carries TRBV5-6 and TRBJ2-7; 8 nucleotides agree with TRBD1. V shed 3 bases, J shed 3 bases, and the junction held 8 bases outside the gene matches. The CDR3 has 15 residues. Germline CDR1 is SGHDT and CDR2 is YYEEEE. The CDR3 reads CASSYTGTGYYEQYF. The CDR3 DNA is TGTGCCAGCAGCTATACCGGGACAGGATACTACGAGCAGTACTTC.

The chain has TRBV9 and TRBJ1-2, with D unclear. V dropped 3 bases and J dropped 1 base, with 10 bases sitting between them. CDR3 length: 14 amino acids. Looked up from germline, CDR1 is SGDLS and CDR2 is YYNGEE. The CDR3 spells CASSARDGNYGYTF. CDR3 DNA: TGTGCCAGCAGCGCCCGCGACGGTAACTATGGCTACACCTTC.

The CDR3 loop is CASSSAAGGAYEQYF. CDR3 sequence (DNA): TGTGCCAGCAGCTCTGCAGCGGGGGGGGCCTACGAGCAGTACTTC. The genes are TRBV7-2 and TRBJ2-7; 10 bases fit TRBD2. V lost 4 bases, J lost 2 bases, and 5 bases stayed unmatched. CDR3 length: 15 amino acids. The V gene's germline CDR1 is SGHTA and CDR2 FQGNSA.

The chain uses TRBV13 and TRBJ2-7; the D gene is possibly TRBD1 (5 bases). The ends were cut back, 4 bases at V and 4 bases at J, with 14 bases in the middle. Per the germline V gene, CDR1 is PRHDT and CDR2 is FYEKMQ (reference sequence). The CDR3 loop spans 14 amino acids. CDR3 in DNA: TGTGCCAGCAGCTCACAGGTCCTCGGGTACGAGCAGTACTTC. Translating it yields CASSSQVLGYEQYF.

V gene TRBV6-6 combines with J gene TRBJ2-1; 11 bases are a match to TRBD2. The junction had 7 bases not matched to a gene; V was cut back by 6 bases and J by 3 bases. This CDR3 region has 16 residues. The germline V gene has CDR1 MNHNY and CDR2 SVGAGI (reference sequence). CDR3 sequence: CASRSLAGGYYNEQFF. CDR3 sequence (DNA): TGTGCCAGCAGGAGTCTAGCGGGAGGATACTACAATGAGCAGTTCTTC.

The chain couples TRBV7-9 to TRBJ2-3; no definite D call. The CDR3 length is 15 residues. CDR1 is SEHNR and CDR2 is FQNEAQ in the germline V gene (reference sequence). Trimming shortened V by 0 bases and J by 2 bases, and 9 bases separated the two germline ends. In nucleotides, the CDR3 is TGTGCCAGCAGCTTAGCCGTGTTTAACACAGATACGCAGTATTTT. Its protein product is CASSLAVFNTDTQYF.

Concerning this clone itself: This CDR3 is also generated by other DNA sequences in the sample. This chain links TRBV11-2 with TRBJ1-2; D perhaps matches TRBD1 (5 bases). Germline CDR1 SGHAT, CDR2 FQNNGV. The CDR3 length is 15 residues. V lost 0 bases, J lost 4 bases, and 12 bases lay in between. CDR3 residues: CASSLDGGRTYGYTF. CDR3 nucleotides: TGTGCCAGCAGCTTAGATGGGGGAAGAACCTATGGCTACACCTTC.

The chain uses TRBV4-1 and TRBJ1-2; D is perhaps TRBD1 (6 bases). Trimming stripped 0 bases from V and 6 bases from J, with 8 bases between. CDR1 is MGHRA, CDR2 YSYEKL, per germline. This CDR3 is built from 13 residues. CDR3 region: CASSQEQGDGYTF. CDR3 DNA: TGCGCCAGCAGCCAAGAACAGGGAGATGGCTACACCTTC.

The chain uses TRBV29-1 and TRBJ2-7, with TRBD1 matching over 11 bases. The V gene end was trimmed by 7 bases and the J gene end by 1 base; junction bases not matched to a gene: 18. Per germline, CDR1 SQVTM and CDR2 ANQGSEA. The CDR3 has 18 amino acids. CDR3 sequence reads: CSATSRDRGFPASYEQYF. The CDR3 bases are TGCAGCGCCACCAGCCGGGACAGGGGGTTCCCTGCATCCTACGAGCAGTACTTC.

The chain recombines TRBV9 with TRBJ2-7, with TRBD2 identical over 7 bases. Unmatched junction bases numbered 7, after V lost 6 bases and J lost 1 base. Germline loops: CDR1 SGDLS, CDR2 YYNGEE. The CDR3 spans 14 residues. The CDR3 sequence: CASNRRGRSYEQYF. CDR3 DNA sequence: TGTGCCAGCAACCGGCGGGGGAGGTCCTACGAGCAGTACTTC.

CDR3 in amino acids: CASIGTGPGGTEAFF. CDR3 in DNA: TGTGCCAGCATAGGGACAGGCCCTGGGGGGACTGAAGCTTTCTTT. The rearrangement links TRBV6-5 to TRBJ1-1; 8 bases line up with TRBD1. Per germline, CDR1 MNHEY and CDR2 SVGAGI. The CDR3 spans 15 residues. The V gene end was trimmed by 7 bases and the J gene end by 5 bases; junction bases not matched to a gene: 12.

This rearrangement joins TRBV10-2 to TRBJ1-5; D call uncertain. V dropped 3 bases and J dropped 1 base, with 7 bases sitting between them. CDR3 length: 14 amino acids. Germline values: CDR1 WSHSY, CDR2 SAAADI. CDR3 bases: TGCGCCAGCAGTGAAGTGAACAGCAATCAGCCCCAGCATTTT. Translated, it gives CASSEVNSNQPQHF.

Comments on this clone: The sample carries other DNA sequences with the same CDR3. The chain recombines TRBV19 with TRBJ1-4, with no clear D. Trimming left V 5 bases short and J 4 bases short, with 11 bases between. CDR1 is LNHDA and CDR2 is SQIVND in the germline V gene (reference sequence). The CDR3 totals 14 residues. The CDR3 sequence is CASSPRTGNEKLFF. CDR3 DNA: TGTGCCAGTAGTCCGCGGACGGGTAATGAAAAACTGTTTTTT.

This sequence joins TRBV14 and TRBJ2-5; D not certain. CDR3 length equals 13 residues. The germline CDR1 and CDR2 sequences are SGHDN and FVKESK. V was clipped by 2 bases and J by 3 bases, with 7 bases between them. CDR3 sequence reads: CASSQRIEETQYF. CDR3 sequence (DNA): TGTGCCAGCAGCCAAAGGATTGAAGAGACCCAGTACTTC.

The chain's CDR3 is CASSADGLIEQYF. The CDR3 DNA reads as TGTGCCAGTAGTGCGGACGGTCTTATCGAGCAGTACTTC. The V and J genes are TRBV19 and TRBJ2-7; D ambiguous. CDR1 and CDR2 (germline): LNHDA, SQIVND (reference sequence). V dropped 5 bases and J dropped 6 bases, with 14 bases sitting between them. This CDR3 has 13 amino acids. Looking up the rest from reference TRBV19 and TRBJ2-7 gives the full variable domain: DGGITQSPKYLFRKEGQNVTLSCEQNLNHDAMYWYRQDPGQGLRLIYYSQIVNDFQKGDIAEGYSVSREKKESFPLTVTSAQKNPTAFYLCASSADGLIEQYFGPGTRLTVT.

V is TRBV19 and J is TRBJ2-7, with D tentatively TRBD1 (6 bases). Trimming cost V 0 bases and J 2 bases, with 11 bases left between them. This CDR3 spans 15 amino acids. Germline V lookup: CDR1 LNHDA, CDR2 SQIVND (reference sequence). The CDR3 sequence is CASSIEGGPTYEQYF. For the CDR3, the DNA is TGTGCCAGTAGTATAGAAGGGGGTCCGACCTACGAGCAGTACTTC.

In its sample, this clone was seen once. J is TRBJ2-1 and V is TRBV2, with D perhaps matching TRBD1 (5 bases). CDR1 and CDR2 from the germline V gene are SNHLY and FYNNEI. The CDR3 runs 16 residues. V shed 6 bases and J shed 0 bases, with 15 bases lying between them. The CDR3 region has the DNA TGTGCCAGCAGAGCAAGGGGTGGCAGCTCCTACAATGAGCAGTTCTTC. Its translation is CASRARGGSSYNEQFF.

The chain is built from TRBV30 and TRBJ2-7; D call uncertain. V lost 0 bases, J lost 7 bases, and 10 bases lay in between. CDR3 length: 12 amino acids. CDR1 GTSNPN and CDR2 SVGIG come from the germline V gene (reference sequence). This chain's CDR3 is CAWSVGPGEQYF. In nucleotides, the CDR3 is TGTGCCTGGAGTGTAGGTCCCGGTGAGCAGTACTTC.